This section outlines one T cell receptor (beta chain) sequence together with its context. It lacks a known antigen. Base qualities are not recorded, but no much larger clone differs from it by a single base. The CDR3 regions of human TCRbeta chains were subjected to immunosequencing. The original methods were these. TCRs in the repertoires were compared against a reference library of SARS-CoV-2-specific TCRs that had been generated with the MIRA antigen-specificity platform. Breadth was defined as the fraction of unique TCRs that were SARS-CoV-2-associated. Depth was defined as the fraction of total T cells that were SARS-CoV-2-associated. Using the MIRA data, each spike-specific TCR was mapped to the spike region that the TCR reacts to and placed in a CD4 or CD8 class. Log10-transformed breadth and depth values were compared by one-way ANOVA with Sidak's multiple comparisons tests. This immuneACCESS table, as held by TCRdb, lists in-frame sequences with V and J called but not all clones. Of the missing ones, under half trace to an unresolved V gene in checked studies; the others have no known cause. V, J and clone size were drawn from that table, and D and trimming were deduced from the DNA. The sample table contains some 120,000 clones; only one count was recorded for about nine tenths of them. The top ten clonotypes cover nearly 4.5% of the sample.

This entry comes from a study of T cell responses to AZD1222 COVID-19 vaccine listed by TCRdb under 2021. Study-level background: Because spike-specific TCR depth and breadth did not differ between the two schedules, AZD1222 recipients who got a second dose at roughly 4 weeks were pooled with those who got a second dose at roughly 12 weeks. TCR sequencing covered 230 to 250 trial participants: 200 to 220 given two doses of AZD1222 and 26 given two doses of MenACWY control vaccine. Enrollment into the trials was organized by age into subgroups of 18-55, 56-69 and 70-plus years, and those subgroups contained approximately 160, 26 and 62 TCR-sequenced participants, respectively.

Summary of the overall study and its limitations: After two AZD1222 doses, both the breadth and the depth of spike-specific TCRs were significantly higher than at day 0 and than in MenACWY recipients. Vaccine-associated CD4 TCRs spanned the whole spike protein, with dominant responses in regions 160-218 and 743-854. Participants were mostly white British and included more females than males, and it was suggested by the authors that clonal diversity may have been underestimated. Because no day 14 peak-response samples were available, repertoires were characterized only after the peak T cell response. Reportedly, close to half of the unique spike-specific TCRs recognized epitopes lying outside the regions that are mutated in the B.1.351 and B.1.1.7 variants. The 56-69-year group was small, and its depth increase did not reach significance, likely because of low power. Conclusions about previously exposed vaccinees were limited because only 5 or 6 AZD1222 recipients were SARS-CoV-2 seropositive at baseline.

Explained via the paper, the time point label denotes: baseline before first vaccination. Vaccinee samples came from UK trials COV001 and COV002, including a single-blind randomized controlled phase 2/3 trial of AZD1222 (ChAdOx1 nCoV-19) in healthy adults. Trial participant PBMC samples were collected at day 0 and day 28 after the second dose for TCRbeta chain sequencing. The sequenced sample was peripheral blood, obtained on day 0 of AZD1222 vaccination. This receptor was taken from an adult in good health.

Read as DNA, the sequence is TGTGCCAGCAGCTTAGGGCGAGGCTCCTACAATGAGCAGTTCTTC. Translation gives CASSLGRGSYNEQFF. The sequence links TRBV7-2 to TRBJ2-1; confidence is insufficient to name the D gene. The germline V gene supplies CDR1 SGHTA and CDR2 FQGNSA. The CDR3, cysteine through phenylalanine, is 15 amino acids long. Here the CDR3 DNA is all that survives: 45 bases in frame from base 1. V gives up 1 base and J gives up 0 bases, and the segment between their germline ends measures 7 bases.